This T cell receptor (beta chain) was profiled in a study of cytomegalovirus exposure and HLA in healthy donors. The study ran its PCR with 60 Vbeta and 13 Jbeta primers. Method: immunoSEQ multiplex PCR; TCRdb's copy keeps in-frame clones and lacks some. The sample holds 200,000 to 250,000 clones, approximately 70% seen once. This receptor was obtained from a woman aged 25 to 39 in good health and CMV-seronegative. Sample: PBMCs.

CDR3 amino acids: CASTYPGQAEAFF. The CDR3 coding sequence is TGTGCCAGCACCTACCCCGGACAGGCTGAAGCTTTCTTT. This sequence joins TRBV7-9 and TRBJ1-1, with TRBD1 matching over 7 bases. Germline V lookup: CDR1 SEHNR, CDR2 FQNEAQ (reference sequence). With V trimmed by 7 bases and J by 6 bases, 8 bases remained unmatched. The length of the CDR3 is 13 residues.